This T cell receptor (beta chain) was observed in a study of neurological immune-mediated disorders (dated by TCRdb to between 2018 and 2021). Regarding the research as a whole: The study compared peripheral blood TCR-beta repertoires of HTLV-I-associated myelopathy (HAM/TSP) patients, multiple sclerosis patients and healthy controls using UMI-based sequencing. The 90 to 120 TCR-beta libraries covered PBMC samples along with longitudinal samples, technical triplicates, and paired sorted CD4+ and CD8+ T-cell subsets. To precisely calculate how much the frequency of each individual clone varied, libraries were sequenced in technical triplicate. The cohort comprised roughly 65 subjects: 15 or so HAM/TSP patients, 35 or so multiple sclerosis patients and 20 or so healthy controls. General findings and caveats noted by the study authors: The highest TCR clonal expansion was observed in HAM/TSP patients, whereas the lowest was observed in MS patients, even when compared with healthy controls. No identical CDR3 amino acid sequences were found to be shared among expanded clones across subjects, suggesting that TCR-beta repertoires were private in all groups.

The germline V gene (reference sequence) gives CDR1 as DFQATT and CDR2 as SNEGSKA. The CDR3 measures 15 amino acids from cysteine to phenylalanine. The DNA shown is the 45-base CDR3, in frame from base 1. The germline ends are 10 bases apart after V is trimmed by 0 bases and J by 2 bases. This clonotype came up many times. The target of this receptor is not known. No clone much larger than this one lies a single base away; base qualities are absent. cDNA was synthesized by template-switch 5'RACE using a primer carrying a 10-nucleotide random unique molecular identifier by which each TCR transcript was tagged. Each sequencing run produced over 160 million TCR-beta sequences covering 15-18 subjects. The RNeasy kit was used to extract total RNA. TCR-beta VDJ regions were amplified with primers for the TCR constant region and the 5'RACE anchor, using the KAPA Real-time Library Amplification kit. A first PCR added sample indexes and Illumina adaptors, after which a second PCR increased the library yield. The roughly 650 bp TCR product was size-selected on a 2% E-gel SizeSelection system after Ampure bead purification. Before pooling, libraries had their quality checked on a Bioanalyzer, their concentration measured with Qubit, and their quantity determined with the Kapa Library Quantification kit. An Illumina HiSeq 2500 sequenced the libraries paired-end 2 x 150 bp. To increase sequence diversity, roughly 24-30% phiX was spiked into each library pool. As for how the authors treated the data: The quality-filtered reads were processed with the UMI-based MiGEC pipeline, whose error correction step removed more than 85% of the raw TCR sequences. VDJ genes were aligned to IMGT germline references, and each clonotype was defined by a unique CDR3 amino acid sequence together with V-J genes. VDJtools evaluated clonal expansion, Shannon diversity and CDR3 relatedness (CalcPairwiseDistances, ClusterSamples); CLCbio workbench built phylogenetic trees. A clone was classed as expanded if it had 8 or more unique UMIs, a cutoff based on coefficient-of-variation modelling across technical triplicates. Starting from the raw public reads, TCRdb applied fastp trimming at Q25, assembled clones with MiXCR and retained in-frame beta chains. Every CDR3 protein is listed once, alongside the most common genes and DNA of its rows. These V and J calls derive from TCRdb rather than the authors' analysis. The sample has tens of thousands of distinct CDR3 sequences on record, about 12% of them singletons. The ten largest clones add up to about 5.5% of the sample.

In light of the paper, this sample's time point label describes: technical triplicate 1. Sorted-subset TCR libraries were prepared from approximately 1 million sorted CD4+ or CD8+ T cells. Peripheral blood underwent Ficoll-Hypaque density gradient centrifugation to isolate PBMCs, which were then cryopreserved in liquid nitrogen. Paired sorted CD4+ and CD8+ subsets came from healthy controls, HAM/TSP patients and MS patients. The chain uses TRBV20-1 and TRBJ1-4; matching of 5 bases hints at TRBD1 as the D gene. The source of this sequence is a female donor with HTLV-1-associated myelopathy (HAM/TSP). The sequencing input was CD4+ T cells from blood. The encoded CDR3 is CSARDGASTNEKLFF. The DNA is as follows: TGCAGTGCTAGAGATGGGGCCTCGACTAATGAAAAACTGTTTTTT.